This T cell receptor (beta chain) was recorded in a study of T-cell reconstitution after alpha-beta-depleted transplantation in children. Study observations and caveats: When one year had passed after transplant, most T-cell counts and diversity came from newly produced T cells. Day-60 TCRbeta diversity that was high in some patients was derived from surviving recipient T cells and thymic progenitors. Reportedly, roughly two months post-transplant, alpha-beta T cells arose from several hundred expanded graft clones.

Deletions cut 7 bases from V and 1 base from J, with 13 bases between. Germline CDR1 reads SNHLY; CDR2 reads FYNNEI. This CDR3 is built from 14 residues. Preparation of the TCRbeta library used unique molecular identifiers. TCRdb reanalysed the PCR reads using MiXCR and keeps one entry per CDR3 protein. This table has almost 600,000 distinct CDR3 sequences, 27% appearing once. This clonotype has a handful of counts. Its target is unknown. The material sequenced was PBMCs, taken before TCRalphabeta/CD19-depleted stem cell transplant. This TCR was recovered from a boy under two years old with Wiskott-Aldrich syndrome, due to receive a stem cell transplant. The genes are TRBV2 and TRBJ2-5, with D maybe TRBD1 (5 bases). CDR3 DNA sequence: TGTGCCAGCATCTTCTCGCAGGGCCAAGAGACCCAGTACTTC. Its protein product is CASIFSQGQETQYF. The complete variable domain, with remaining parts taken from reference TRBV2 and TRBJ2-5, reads EPEVTQTPSHQVTQMGQEVILRCVPISNHLYFYWYRQILGQKVEFLVSFYNNEISEKSEIFDDQFSVERPDGSNFTLKIRSTKLEDSAMYFCASIFSQGQETQYFGPGTRLLVL.